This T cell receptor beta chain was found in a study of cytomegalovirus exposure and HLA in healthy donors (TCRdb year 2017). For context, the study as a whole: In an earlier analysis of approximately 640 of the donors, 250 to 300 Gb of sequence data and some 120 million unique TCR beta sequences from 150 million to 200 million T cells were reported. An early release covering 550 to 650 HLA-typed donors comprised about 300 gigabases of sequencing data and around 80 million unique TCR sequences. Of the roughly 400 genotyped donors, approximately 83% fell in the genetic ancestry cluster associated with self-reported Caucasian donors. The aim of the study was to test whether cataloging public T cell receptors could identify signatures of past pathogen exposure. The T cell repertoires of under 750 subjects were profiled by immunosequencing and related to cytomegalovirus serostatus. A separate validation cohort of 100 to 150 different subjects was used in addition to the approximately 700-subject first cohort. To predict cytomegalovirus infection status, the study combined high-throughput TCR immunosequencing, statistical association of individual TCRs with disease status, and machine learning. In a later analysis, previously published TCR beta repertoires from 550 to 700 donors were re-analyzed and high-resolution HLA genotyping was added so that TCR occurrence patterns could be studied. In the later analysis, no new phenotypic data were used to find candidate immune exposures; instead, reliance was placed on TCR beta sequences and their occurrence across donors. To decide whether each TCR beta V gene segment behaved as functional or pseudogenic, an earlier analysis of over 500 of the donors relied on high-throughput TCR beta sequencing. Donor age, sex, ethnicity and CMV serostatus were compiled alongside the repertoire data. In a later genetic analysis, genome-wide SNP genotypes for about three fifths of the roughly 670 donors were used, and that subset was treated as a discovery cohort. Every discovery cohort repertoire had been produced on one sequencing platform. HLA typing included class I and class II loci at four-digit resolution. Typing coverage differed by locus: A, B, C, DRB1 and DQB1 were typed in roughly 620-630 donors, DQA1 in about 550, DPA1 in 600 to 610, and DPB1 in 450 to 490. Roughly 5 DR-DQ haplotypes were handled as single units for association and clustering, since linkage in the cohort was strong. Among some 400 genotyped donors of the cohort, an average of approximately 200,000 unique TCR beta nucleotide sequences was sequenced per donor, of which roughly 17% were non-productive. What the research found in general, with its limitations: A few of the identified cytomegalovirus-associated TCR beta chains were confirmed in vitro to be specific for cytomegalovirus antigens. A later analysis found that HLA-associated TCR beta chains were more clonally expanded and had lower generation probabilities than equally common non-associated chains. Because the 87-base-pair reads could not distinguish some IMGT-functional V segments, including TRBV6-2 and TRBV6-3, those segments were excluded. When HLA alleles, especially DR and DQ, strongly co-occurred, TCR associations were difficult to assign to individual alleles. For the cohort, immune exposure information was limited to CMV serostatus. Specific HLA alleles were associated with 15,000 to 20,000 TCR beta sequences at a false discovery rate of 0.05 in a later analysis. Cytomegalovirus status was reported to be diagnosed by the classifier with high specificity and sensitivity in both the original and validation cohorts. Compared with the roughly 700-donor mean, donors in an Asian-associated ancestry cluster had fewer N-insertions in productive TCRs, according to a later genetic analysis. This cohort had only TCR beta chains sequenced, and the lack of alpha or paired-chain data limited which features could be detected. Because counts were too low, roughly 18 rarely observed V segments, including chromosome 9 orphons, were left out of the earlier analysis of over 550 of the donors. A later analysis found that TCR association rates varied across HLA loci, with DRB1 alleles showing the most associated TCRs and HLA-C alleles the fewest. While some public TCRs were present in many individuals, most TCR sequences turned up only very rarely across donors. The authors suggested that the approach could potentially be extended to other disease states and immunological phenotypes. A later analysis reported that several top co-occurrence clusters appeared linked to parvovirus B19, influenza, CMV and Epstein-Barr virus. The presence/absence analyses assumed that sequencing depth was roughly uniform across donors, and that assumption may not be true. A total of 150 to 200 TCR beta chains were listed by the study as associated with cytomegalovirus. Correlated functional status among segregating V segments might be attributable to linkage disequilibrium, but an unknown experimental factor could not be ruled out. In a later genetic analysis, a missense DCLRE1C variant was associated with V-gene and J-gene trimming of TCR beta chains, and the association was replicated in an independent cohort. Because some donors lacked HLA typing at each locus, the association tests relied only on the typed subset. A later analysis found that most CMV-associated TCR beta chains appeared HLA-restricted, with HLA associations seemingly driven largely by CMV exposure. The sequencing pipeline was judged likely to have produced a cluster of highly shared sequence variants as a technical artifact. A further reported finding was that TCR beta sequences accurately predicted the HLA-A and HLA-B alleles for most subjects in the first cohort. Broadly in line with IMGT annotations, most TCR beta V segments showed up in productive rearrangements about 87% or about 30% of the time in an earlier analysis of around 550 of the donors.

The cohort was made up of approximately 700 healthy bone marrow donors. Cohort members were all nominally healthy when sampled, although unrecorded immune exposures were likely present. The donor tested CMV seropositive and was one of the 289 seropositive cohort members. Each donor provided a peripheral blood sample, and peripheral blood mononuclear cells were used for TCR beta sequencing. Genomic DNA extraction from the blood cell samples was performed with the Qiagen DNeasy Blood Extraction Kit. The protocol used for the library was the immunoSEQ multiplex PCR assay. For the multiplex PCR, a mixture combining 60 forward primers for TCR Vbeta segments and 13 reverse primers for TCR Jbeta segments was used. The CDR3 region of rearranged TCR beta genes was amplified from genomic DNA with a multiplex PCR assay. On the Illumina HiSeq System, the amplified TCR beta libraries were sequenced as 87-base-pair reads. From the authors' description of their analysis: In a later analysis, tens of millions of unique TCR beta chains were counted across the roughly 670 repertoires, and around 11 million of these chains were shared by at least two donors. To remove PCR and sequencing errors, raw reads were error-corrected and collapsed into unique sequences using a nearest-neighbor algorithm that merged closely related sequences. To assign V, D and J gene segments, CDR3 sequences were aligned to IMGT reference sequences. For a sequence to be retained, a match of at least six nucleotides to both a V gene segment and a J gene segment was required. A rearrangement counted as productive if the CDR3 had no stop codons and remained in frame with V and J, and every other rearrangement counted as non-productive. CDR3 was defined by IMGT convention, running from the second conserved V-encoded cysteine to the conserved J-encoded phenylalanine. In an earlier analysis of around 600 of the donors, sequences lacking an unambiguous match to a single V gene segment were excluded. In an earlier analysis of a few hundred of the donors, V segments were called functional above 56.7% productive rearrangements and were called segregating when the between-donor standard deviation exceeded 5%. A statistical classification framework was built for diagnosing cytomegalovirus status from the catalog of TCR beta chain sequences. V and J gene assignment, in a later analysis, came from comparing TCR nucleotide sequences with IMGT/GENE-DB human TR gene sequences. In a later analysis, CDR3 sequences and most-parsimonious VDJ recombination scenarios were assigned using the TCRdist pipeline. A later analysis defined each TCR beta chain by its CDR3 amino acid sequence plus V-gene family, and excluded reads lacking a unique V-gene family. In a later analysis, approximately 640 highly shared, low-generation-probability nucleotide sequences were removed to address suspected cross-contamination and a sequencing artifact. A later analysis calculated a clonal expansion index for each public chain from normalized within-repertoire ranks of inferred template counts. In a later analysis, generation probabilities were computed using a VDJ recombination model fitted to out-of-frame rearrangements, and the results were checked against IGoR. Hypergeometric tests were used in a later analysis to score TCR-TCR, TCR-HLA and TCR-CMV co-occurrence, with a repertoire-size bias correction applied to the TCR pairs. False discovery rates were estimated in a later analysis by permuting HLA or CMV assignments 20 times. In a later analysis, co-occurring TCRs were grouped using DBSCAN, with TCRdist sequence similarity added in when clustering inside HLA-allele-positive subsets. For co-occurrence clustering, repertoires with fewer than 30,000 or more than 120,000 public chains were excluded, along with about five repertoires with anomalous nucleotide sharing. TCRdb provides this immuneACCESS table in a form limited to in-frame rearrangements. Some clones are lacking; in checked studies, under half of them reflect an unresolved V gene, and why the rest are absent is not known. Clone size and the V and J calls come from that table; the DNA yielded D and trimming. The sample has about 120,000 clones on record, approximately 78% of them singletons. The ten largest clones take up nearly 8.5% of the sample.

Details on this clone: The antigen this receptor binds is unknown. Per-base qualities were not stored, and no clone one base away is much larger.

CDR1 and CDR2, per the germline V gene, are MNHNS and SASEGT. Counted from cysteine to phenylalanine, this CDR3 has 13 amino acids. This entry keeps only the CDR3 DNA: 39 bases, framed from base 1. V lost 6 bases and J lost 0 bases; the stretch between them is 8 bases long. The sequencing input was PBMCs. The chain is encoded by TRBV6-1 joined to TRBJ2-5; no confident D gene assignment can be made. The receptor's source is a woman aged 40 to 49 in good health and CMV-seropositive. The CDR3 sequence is CASSRGNQETQYF. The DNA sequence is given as TGTGCCAGCAGCCGCGGAAACCAAGAGACCCAGTACTTC.